This T cell receptor (beta chain) comes out of a study of T cell responses to AZD1222 COVID-19 vaccine. Comment on this clone: Its antigen is not identified.

Using immunoSEQ multiplex PCR, the repertoire was profiled, and TCRdb retains in-frame clones only, with some absent. Altogether approximately 160,000 clones are present, about 90% being singletons, with the ten largest covering more than 1%. Whole-study results and caveats: Spike-specific TCR repertoires showed rising breadth and depth after two AZD1222 doses. There were mostly white British donors and more females than males, and clonal diversity was possibly underestimated. At baseline, seropositivity was found in only a handful of AZD1222 recipients.

Unmatched junction bases numbered 6, after V lost 6 bases and J lost 0 bases. The CDR3 is 15 residues long. Per germline, CDR1 MNHEY and CDR2 SVGAGI. This chain links TRBV6-5 with TRBJ2-3, with TRBD2 identical over 7 bases. The sequences come from peripheral blood, collected 28 days after the second AZD1222 dose. This receptor was identified in an adult who received the AZD1222 COVID-19 vaccine. CDR3 protein: CASRVRGDSTDTQYF. CDR3 bases: TGTGCCAGCAGAGTCCGGGGGGACAGCACAGATACGCAGTATTTT.